Below, 24 T cell receptor beta chains from the same sample are listed, as sequenced in a study of patients and donors after allogeneic stem cell transplantation. In TCRdb, the RT-PCR reads were re-called with MiXCR into one record per CDR3 protein. The data hold approximately 160,000 distinct CDR3 sequences, with more than 20% observed a single time. The sample taken for sequencing was blood, either unsorted or a sorted T cell fraction (not recorded which). Receptors originate from a human donor who was either an allogeneic HSCT recipient or a stem cell or donor lymphocyte infusion donor (not recorded which). It is not recorded whose cells these are; they may come from a transplant donor.

The chain joins TRBV12-3 or TRBV12-4 to TRBJ2-7, with D hard to call. Trimming pared 5 bases from V and 3 bases from J, leaving 8 bases between. This CDR3 is 12 amino acids long. The CDR3 DNA reads TGTGCCAGCAGTCCGGCGGACTACGAGCAGTACTTC. This sequence encodes CASSPADYEQYF.

The chain carries TRBV6-2 or TRBV6-3 and TRBJ2-7; D gene uncertain. Trimming took off 6 bases at V and 1 base at J, with 10 bases between the two ends. CDR1 MNHEY and CDR2 SVGEGT come from the germline V gene. The length of the CDR3 is 13 residues. The CDR3 nucleotides read TGTGCCAGCAGAAACCTCGATTCCTACGAGCAGTACTTC. Its protein is CASRNLDSYEQYF.

The rearrangement uses TRBV18 and TRBJ2-3; 9 positions match TRBD1. Germline loops: CDR1 KGHSH, CDR2 LQKENI. V lost 8 bases, J lost 4 bases, and 7 bases stayed unmatched. CDR3 length: 14 amino acids. The CDR3 is CASPGTGLSDTQYF. CDR3 in DNA: TGTGCCAGCCCGGGGACAGGGCTCTCAGATACGCAGTATTTT.

This sequence joins TRBV5-1 and TRBJ2-7; possibly TRBD2 for D (5 bases). Germline V gives CDR1 SGHRS, CDR2 YFSETQ. V was shortened by 1 base and J by 0 bases, with 23 bases between the two germline ends. This CDR3 region has 19 residues. CDR3 residues: CASSLFQKASSTSSYEQYF. CDR3 in DNA: TGCGCCAGCAGCTTGTTTCAGAAGGCAAGTTCCACTAGCTCCTACGAGCAGTACTTC. Drawing the rest from reference TRBV5-1 and TRBJ2-7, the complete variable domain is KAGVTQTPRYLIKTRGQQVTLSCSPISGHRSVSWYQQTPGQGLQFLFEYFSETQRNKGNFPGRFSGRQFSNSRSEMNVSTLELGDSALYLCASSLFQKASSTSSYEQYFGPGTRLTVT.

This clonotype was seen more than once but under ten times. This chain connects TRBV29-1 to TRBJ1-5; D not resolved. The germline CDR1 and CDR2 sequences are SQVTM and ANQGSEA. The CDR3 is 13 residues long. Trimming removed 4 bases at V and 5 bases at J, with 12 bases between. CDR3 protein: CSVAAERDQPQHF. In nucleotides, the CDR3 is TGCAGCGTTGCAGCGGAGAGGGATCAGCCCCAGCATTTT.

This clonotype appeared many times. The V and J genes are TRBV15 and TRBJ2-2; no definite D call. Trimming took off 3 bases at V and 8 bases at J, with 16 bases between the two ends. Germline values: CDR1 LNHNV, CDR2 YYDKDF (reference sequence). The CDR3 covers 15 residues. The CDR3 region is CATSSFVGFPGELFF. The CDR3 bases are TGTGCCACCAGCAGCTTCGTGGGCTTTCCGGGGGAGCTGTTTTTT.

This rearrangement joins TRBV28 to TRBJ1-1, with TRBD1 matching 7 bases. Germline CDR1 reads MDHEN; CDR2 reads SYDVKM. Trimming took 6 bases from V and 3 from J; bases not matched to a gene: 10. This CDR3 contains 15 residues. The CDR3 spells CASRKPGGVDTEAFF. CDR3 bases: TGTGCCAGCAGGAAACCAGGGGGTGTTGACACTGAAGCTTTCTTT.

The chain couples TRBV7-2 to TRBJ2-4; the D gene is possibly TRBD2 (6 bases). This CDR3 has 14 amino acids. Looked up from germline, CDR1 is SGHTA and CDR2 is FQGNSA. With 2 bases removed from V and 4 bases from J, the gap between germline ends came to 9 bases. CDR3 amino acids: CASSLTREKNIQYF. The CDR3 DNA reads TGTGCCAGCAGCTTAACCCGGGAGAAAAACATTCAGTACTTC.

The chain joins TRBV4-1 to TRBJ1-2, with D perhaps matching TRBD1 (6 bases). Trimming left V 4 bases short and J 6 bases short, with 18 bases between. Germline V gene data show CDR1 as MGHRA and CDR2 as YSYEKL. This CDR3 has 15 residues. The CDR3 coding sequence is TGCGCCAGCAGCCCCAGGGACACCCTAGGACATGGCTACACCTTC. This translates into CASSPRDTLGHGYTF.

This clonotype was counted a few times. The chain is built from TRBV30 and TRBJ1-1, with D uncertain. The V gene's germline CDR1 is GTSNPN and CDR2 SVGIG (reference sequence). V was pared by 3 bases and J by 0 bases, with 2 bases between. The CDR3 spans 11 residues. In DNA, the CDR3 is TGTGCCTGGAGCATGAACACTGAAGCTTTCTTT. It yields the protein CAWSMNTEAFF.

CDR3 in amino acids: CASSRYGTIHEQFF. The CDR3 coding sequence is TGTGCCAGCAGCCGTTATGGGACTATACATGAGCAGTTCTTC. The chain has TRBV7-2 and TRBJ2-1, with TRBD2 identical over 7 bases. Germline CDR1 SGHTA, CDR2 FQGNSA. The CDR3 length is 14 residues. V was clipped by 5 bases and J by 8 bases; unmatched bases: 9.

V gene TRBV5-1 combines with J gene TRBJ1-2; possibly TRBD1 for D (5 bases). Germline CDR1 SGHRS, CDR2 YFSETQ. The CDR3 sequence is 16 residues long. The ends were cut back, 5 bases at V and 3 bases at J, with 20 bases in the middle. The chain's CDR3 is CASRRGNQKDHYGYTF. CDR3 nucleotide sequence: TGCGCCAGCAGAAGGGGTAATCAAAAGGATCACTATGGCTACACCTTC.

This clonotype was found a few times. The CDR3 DNA sequence: TGCGCCAGTTGTTCCTGGGGGGTTACAGATACGCAGTATTTT. This sequence encodes CASCSWGVTDTQYF. The genes are TRBV5-1 and TRBJ2-3, with D possibly TRBD2 on 6 matching bases. The germline V gene has CDR1 SGHRS and CDR2 YFSETQ. The V gene lost 8 bases and the J gene lost 3 bases, with 16 bases spanning the gap. The CDR3 spans 14 residues.

This clonotype was seen more than once but under ten times. The V gene is TRBV6-6, the J gene TRBJ2-1, with 10 bases matching TRBD1. The V and J ends lost 6 bases and 6 bases, in that order; junction bases with no gene match: 8. The CDR3 sequence is 15 residues long. Germline-derived CDR1 and CDR2 are MNHNY and SVGAGI (reference sequence). CDR3 in amino acids: CASRPPRDRGNEQFF. DNA for the CDR3: TGTGCCAGCAGACCCCCTCGGGACAGGGGCAATGAGCAGTTCTTC.

The V and J genes are TRBV7-2 and TRBJ2-3; no reliable D call. The V end lost 3 bases, the J end lost 0 bases, and 10 bases lay between the germline ends. CDR1 and CDR2 (germline): SGHTA, FQGNSA. The CDR3 has 15 residues. In DNA form, the CDR3 reads TGTGCCAGCAGCTTCCGGGCCCTCAGCACAGATACGCAGTATTTT. Translating it yields CASSFRALSTDTQYF.

This clonotype appeared a few times. The chain carries TRBV7-6 and TRBJ1-6; D gene unclear. The CDR3 extends over 15 amino acids. V was shortened by 3 bases and J by 10 bases, with 16 bases between the two germline ends. Germline V lookup: CDR1 SGHVS, CDR2 FNYEAQ. The chain's CDR3 is CASSFLAYADSPLHF. DNA for the CDR3: TGTGCCAGCAGCTTCTTAGCCTACGCAGACTCACCCCTCCACTTT.

The V and J genes are TRBV21-1 and TRBJ2-1; the listed D gene, TRBD2, was not tested against the DNA. TRBV21-1 is reported as a pseudogene. This CDR3 contains 17 residues. The CDR3 nucleotides are TGTGCCAGCAGCATAGAATTGGCTAGCGGCTCCTACAATGAGCAGTTCTTC. This gives the protein CASSIELASGSYNEQFF.

This clonotype was observed a few times. The gene calls are TRBV5-1 and TRBJ1-3, with a tentative D call TRBD1 (5 bases). CDR3 size: 16 residues. Trimming took 3 bases from V and 0 from J, leaving 13 bases between them. The V gene's germline CDR1 is SGHRS and CDR2 YFSETQ. This CDR3 reads CASSSKDSLSGNTIYF. For the CDR3, the DNA is TGCGCCAGCAGCTCGAAAGACAGCCTCTCTGGAAACACCATATATTTT.

This clonotype came up a few times. The rearrangement joins TRBV10-3 to TRBJ1-1, with a weak D call TRBD1 (5 bases). Trimming took 7 bases from V and 4 from J, leaving 13 bases between them. This CDR3 has 13 amino acids. CDR1 is ENHRY and CDR2 is SYGVKD in the germline V gene. DNA for the CDR3: TGTGCCATCAAGCCCCAGGGAGCCACTGAAGCTTTCTTT. This gives the protein CAIKPQGATEAFF.

This clonotype was seen a handful of times. The genes are TRBV7-6 and TRBJ2-5; D might be TRBD1 (5 bases). The germline gives CDR1 SGHVS, CDR2 FNYEAQ. This CDR3 is 14 amino acids long. The ends were cut back, 3 bases at V and 4 bases at J, with 12 bases in the middle. The CDR3 DNA is TGTGCCAGCAGCTTTCTCGGACAACGAGAGACCCAGTACTTC. Amino acid sequence: CASSFLGQRETQYF.

This clonotype was observed a handful of times. The chain uses TRBV3-1 and TRBJ1-1, with a tentative D call TRBD1 (5 bases). Trimming cost V 2 bases and J 5 bases, with 15 bases left between them. Germline values: CDR1 LGHDT, CDR2 YNNKEL (reference sequence). The CDR3 is made up of 15 amino acids. The CDR3 coding sequence is TGTGCCAGCAGCCAACATCCAGGGTGGGGGACTGAAGCTTTCTTT. Protein product: CASSQHPGWGTEAFF.

The CDR3, as DNA: TGTGCCAGCAGTCCCCGAGTCATAAGGGAGCTGTTTTTT. Its translation is CASSPRVIRELFF. V and J are TRBV12-3 or TRBV12-4 and TRBJ2-2; D remains unclear. V lost 5 bases and J 9 bases, leaving 13 bases between the germline ends. This CDR3 is 13 amino acids long.

The V call is TRBV7-2, the J call TRBJ1-5, with TRBD1 as a possible D gene (6 bases). The V gene lost 2 bases and the J gene lost 2 bases, with 7 bases spanning the gap. Germline V gene lookup returns CDR1 SGHTA and CDR2 FQGNSA. There are 14 residues in the CDR3. The CDR3 spells CASSLKGGNQPQHF. DNA of the CDR3: TGTGCCAGCAGCTTAAAGGGGGGCAATCAGCCCCAGCATTTT.

This chain joins TRBV12-3 or TRBV12-4 and TRBJ1-1, with a possible D match to TRBD1 (5 bases). The ends were cut back, 7 bases at V and 11 bases at J, with 20 bases in the middle. CDR3 size: 13 residues. CDR3 sequence: CASTPPSRVSAFF. The CDR3 region has the DNA TGTGCCAGCACCCCTCCGTCCAGGGTTTCGGCTTTCTTT.